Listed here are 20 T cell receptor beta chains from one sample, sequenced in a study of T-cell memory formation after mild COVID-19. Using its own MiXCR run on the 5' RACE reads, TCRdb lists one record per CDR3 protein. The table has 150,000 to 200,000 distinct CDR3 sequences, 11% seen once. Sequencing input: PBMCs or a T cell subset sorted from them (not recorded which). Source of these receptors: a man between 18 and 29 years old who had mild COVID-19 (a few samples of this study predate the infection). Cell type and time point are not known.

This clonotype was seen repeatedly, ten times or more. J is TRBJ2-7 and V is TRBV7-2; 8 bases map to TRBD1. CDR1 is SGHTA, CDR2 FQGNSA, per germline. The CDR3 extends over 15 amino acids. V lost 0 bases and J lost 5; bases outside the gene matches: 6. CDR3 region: CASSLAGTGRNEQYF. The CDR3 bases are TGTGCCAGCAGCTTAGCCGGGACAGGCAGGAACGAGCAGTACTTC.

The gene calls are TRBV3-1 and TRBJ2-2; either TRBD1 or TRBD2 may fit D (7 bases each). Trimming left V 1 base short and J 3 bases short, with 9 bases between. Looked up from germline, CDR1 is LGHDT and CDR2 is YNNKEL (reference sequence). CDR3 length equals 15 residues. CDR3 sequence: CASSQAGGDTGELFF. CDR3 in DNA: TGTGCCAGCAGCCAAGCAGGGGGGGACACCGGGGAGCTGTTTTTT.

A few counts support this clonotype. The CDR3 loop is CASSESGSSGANVLTF. CDR3 nucleotide sequence: TGTGCCAGCAGTGAATCCGGTTCCTCTGGGGCCAACGTCCTGACTTTC. The chain links TRBV25-1 to TRBJ2-6; D not certain. Germline loops: CDR1 MGHDK, CDR2 SYGVNS. This CDR3 is 16 amino acids long. V lost 1 base and J 0 bases, leaving 7 bases between the germline ends.

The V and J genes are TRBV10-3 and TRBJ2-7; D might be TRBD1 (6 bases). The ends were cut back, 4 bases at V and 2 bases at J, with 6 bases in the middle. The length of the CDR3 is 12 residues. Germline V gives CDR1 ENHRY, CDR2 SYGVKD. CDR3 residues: CAISGDTYEQYV. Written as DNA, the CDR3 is TGTGCCATCAGTGGGGACACCTACGAGCAGTACGTC.

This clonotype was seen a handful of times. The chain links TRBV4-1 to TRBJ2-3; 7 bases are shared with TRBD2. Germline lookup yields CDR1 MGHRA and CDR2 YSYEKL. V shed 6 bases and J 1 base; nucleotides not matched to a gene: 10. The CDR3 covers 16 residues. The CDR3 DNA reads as TGCGCCAGCAGATCAAATGCGGGAGTACGCACAGATACGCAGTATTTT. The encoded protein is CASRSNAGVRTDTQYF.

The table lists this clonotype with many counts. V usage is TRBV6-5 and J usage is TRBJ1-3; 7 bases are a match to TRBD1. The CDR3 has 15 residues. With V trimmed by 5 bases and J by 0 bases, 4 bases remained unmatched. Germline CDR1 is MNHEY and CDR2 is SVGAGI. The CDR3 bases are TGTGCCAGCAGTGCGGGACAGCTCTCTGGAAACACCATATATTTT. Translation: CASSAGQLSGNTIYF.

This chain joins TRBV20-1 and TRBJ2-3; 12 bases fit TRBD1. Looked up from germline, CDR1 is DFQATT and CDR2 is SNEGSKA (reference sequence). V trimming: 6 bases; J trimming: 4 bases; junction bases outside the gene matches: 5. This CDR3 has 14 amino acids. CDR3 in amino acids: CSAGGQGAADTQYF. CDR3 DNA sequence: TGCAGTGCGGGGGGACAGGGGGCGGCAGATACGCAGTATTTT.

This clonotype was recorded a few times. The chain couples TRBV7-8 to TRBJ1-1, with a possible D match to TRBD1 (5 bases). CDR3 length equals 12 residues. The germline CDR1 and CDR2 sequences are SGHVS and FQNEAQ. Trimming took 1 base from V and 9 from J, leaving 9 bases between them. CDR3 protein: CASSLVQAKAFF. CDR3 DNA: TGTGCCAGCAGCTTAGTACAGGCGAAAGCTTTCTTT. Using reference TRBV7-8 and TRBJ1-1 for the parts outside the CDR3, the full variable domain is GAGVSQSPRYKVAKRGQDVALRCDPISGHVSLFWYQQALGQGPEFLTYFQNEAQLDKSGLPSDRFFAERPEGSVSTLKIQRTQQEDSAVYLCASSLVQAKAFFGQGTRLTVV.

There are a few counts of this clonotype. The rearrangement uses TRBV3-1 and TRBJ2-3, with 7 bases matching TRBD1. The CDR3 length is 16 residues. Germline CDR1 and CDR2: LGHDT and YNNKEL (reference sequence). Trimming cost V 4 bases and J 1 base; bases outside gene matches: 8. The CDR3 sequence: CASSRLAGQGTDTQYF. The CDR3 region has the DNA TGTGCCAGCAGCCGCCTCGCCGGACAGGGCACAGATACGCAGTATTTT.

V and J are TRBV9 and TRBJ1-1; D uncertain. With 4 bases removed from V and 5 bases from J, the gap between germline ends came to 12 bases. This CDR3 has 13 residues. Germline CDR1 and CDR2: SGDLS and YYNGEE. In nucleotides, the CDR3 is TGTGCCAGCAGCCCCCCGACCAGGACTGAAGCTTTCTTT. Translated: CASSPPTRTEAFF.

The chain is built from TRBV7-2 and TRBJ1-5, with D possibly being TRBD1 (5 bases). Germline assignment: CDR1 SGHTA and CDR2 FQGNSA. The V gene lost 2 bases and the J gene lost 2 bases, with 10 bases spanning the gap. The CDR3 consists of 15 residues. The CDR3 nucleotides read TGTGCCAGCAGCTTATTTCAGGGTGGCAATCAGCCCCAGCATTTT. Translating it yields CASSLFQGGNQPQHF.

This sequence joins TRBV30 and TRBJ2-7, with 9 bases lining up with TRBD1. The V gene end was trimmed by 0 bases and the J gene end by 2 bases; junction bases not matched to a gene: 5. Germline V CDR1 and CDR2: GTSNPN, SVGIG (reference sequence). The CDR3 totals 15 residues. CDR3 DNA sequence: TGTGCCTGGAGTGTAAGTCGGACAGGGGCCTACGAGCAGTACTTC. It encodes CAWSVSRTGAYEQYF.

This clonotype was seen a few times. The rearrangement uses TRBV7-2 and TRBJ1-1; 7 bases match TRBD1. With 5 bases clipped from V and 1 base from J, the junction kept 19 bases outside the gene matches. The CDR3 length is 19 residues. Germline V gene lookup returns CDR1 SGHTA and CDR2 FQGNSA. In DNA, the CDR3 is TGTGCCAGCAGCAAACATGCCCCGCCAGGGGGAGGGGAGAACACTGAAGCTTTCTTT. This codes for CASSKHAPPGGGENTEAFF.

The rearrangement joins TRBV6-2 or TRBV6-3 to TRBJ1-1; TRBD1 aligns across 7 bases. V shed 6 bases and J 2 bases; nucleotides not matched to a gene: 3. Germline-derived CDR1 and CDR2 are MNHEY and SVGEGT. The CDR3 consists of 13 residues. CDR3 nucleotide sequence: TGTGCCAGCAGAACAGGGGTTAACACTGAAGCTTTCTTT. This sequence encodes CASRTGVNTEAFF.

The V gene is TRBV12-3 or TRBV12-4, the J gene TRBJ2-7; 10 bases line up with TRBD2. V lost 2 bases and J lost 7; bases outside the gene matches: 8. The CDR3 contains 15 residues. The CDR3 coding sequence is TGTGCCAGCAGTTTACAGCGGGGGGGCCCGAGGGAGCAGTACTTC. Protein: CASSLQRGGPREQYF.

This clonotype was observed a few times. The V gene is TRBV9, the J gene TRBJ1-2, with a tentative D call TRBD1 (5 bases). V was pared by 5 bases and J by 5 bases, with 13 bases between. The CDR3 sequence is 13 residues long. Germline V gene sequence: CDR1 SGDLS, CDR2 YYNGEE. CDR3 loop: CASSDAGLYGYTF. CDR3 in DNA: TGTGCCAGCAGTGATGCAGGGCTTTATGGCTACACCTTC.

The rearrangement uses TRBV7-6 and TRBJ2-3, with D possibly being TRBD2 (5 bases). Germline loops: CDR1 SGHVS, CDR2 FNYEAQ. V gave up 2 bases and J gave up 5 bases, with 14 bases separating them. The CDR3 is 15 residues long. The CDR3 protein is CASSLFRGIGDTQYF. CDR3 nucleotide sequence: TGTGCCAGCAGCTTATTCCGGGGTATTGGAGATACGCAGTATTTT.

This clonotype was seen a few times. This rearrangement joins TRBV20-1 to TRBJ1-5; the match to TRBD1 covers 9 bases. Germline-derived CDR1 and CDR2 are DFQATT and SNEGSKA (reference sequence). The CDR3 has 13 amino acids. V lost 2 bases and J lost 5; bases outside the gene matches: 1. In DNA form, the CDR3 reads TGCAGTGCTAGAAGGACAGGGGATCAGCCCCAGCATTTT. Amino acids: CSARRTGDQPQHF.

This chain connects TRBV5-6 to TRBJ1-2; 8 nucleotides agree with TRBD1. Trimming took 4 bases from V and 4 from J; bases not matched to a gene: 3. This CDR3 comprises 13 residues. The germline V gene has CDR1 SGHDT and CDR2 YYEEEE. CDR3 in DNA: TGTGCCAGCAGCCTGACAGGGGCCTATGGCTACACCTTC. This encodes CASSLTGAYGYTF. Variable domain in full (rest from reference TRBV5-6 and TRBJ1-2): DAGVTQSPTHLIKTRGQQVTLRCSPKSGHDTVSWYQQALGQGPQFIFQYYEEEERQRGNFPDRFSGHQFPNYSSELNVNALLLGDSALYLCASSLTGAYGYTFGSGTRLTVV.

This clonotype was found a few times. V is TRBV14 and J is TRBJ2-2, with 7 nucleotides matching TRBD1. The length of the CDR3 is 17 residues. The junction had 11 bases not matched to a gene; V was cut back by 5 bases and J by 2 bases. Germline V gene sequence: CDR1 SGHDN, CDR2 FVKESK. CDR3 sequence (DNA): TGTGCCAGCAGCTTGAGGTCGGGGACAGTAAACACCGGGGAGCTGTTTTTT. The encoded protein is CASSLRSGTVNTGELFF.